The clone carrying this TCR beta chain was counted many times. No antigen is known for it. The CDR3 runs 14 residues. Germline CDR1 SGHTA, CDR2 FQGNSA. Trimming took 6 bases from V and 8 from J, leaving 16 bases between them. This record comes from a study of T-cell reconstitution after alpha-beta-depleted transplantation in children. Overall study findings and caveats: The main origin of T-cell counts and diversity one year after transplant was newly produced T cells. Surviving thymic progenitors and recipient T cells were the source of high TCRbeta diversity at day 60 in some patients. Several hundred expanded graft clones reportedly supplied alpha-beta T cells about two months after transplant.

Construction of the TCRbeta library involved unique molecular identifiers. Via MiXCR, TCRdb re-called the PCR reads, giving one row per CDR3 protein. The sample has 6,500 to 10,000 distinct CDR3 sequences; around 30% are singletons. This TCR derives from a boy younger than two who had a stem cell transplant for SCID, so the T cells may come from the graft donor. V gene TRBV7-2 combines with J gene TRBJ1-4; maybe TRBD1 (5 bases). The input for sequencing was peripheral blood, taken 60 days after TCRalphabeta/CD19-depleted stem cell transplant. The CDR3 region is CASSQRGRKEKLFF. The CDR3 region has the DNA TGTGCCAGCAGTCAAAGGGGAAGGAAGGAAAAACTGTTTTTT.